This TCR beta chain was profiled in a study of Ad26.COV2.S vaccination and SARS-CoV-2 variants. Here immunoSEQ multiplex PCR was the method, and the copy in TCRdb shows in-frame clones only, minus some. The repertoire holds 85,000 to 120,000 clones, with around three quarters as singletons. With regard to this clone: What it recognizes is unknown.

Findings and caveats of the study: Post-vaccination breadth of spike-specific CD8+ and CD4+ T cell responses was reportedly substantial. It was found that vaccine and placebo recipients had similar non-spike TCR breadth. Using TCR breadth and depth analyses may have led to underestimated total T cell responses. Vaccine recipients surpassed placebo recipients in spike-specific TCR breadth.

Germline lookup yields CDR1 SGHKS and CDR2 YYEKEE (reference sequence). Trimming took 4 bases from V and 10 from J, leaving 18 bases between them. The CDR3 is 15 amino acids. The chain recombines TRBV5-5 with TRBJ1-6, with TRBD1 as a possible D gene (5 bases). Sequencing was performed on peripheral blood, taken after recovery from COVID-19. The TCR was taken from a human donor who had recovered from COVID-19. The CDR3 spells CASSLSPGSESPLHF. CDR3 DNA: TGTGCCAGCAGCCTTTCACCAGGGAGTGAGTCACCCCTCCACTTT.